The clone carrying this T cell receptor beta chain was seen more than once but under ten times. Its antigen is not known. TCRdb processed the 5' RACE reads anew with MiXCR; each CDR3 protein has one entry. The table shows about 920,000 distinct CDR3 sequences, with over 9% occurring only once. The donor group consisted entirely of healthy Caucasians. The data originate from a study of identical twins. Findings and limits, study-wide: Not following the same donors, the study drew its conclusions from cross-sectional statistical analysis. Memory repertoires lacked the insertion deficit that abundant cord blood beta clonotypes showed.

The same data also contributed to another study, on yellow fever vaccine responses in identical twins. That report notes: Twins' vaccine T cell responses reportedly seemed partly convergent and partly personalized.

The source material was PBMCs. The clonotype originates from a woman younger than 35 in good health.

DNA of the CDR3: TGTGCCAGCAGCTTTGATGGCTCCTACAATGAGCAGTTCTTC. Translating gives CASSFDGSYNEQFF. The rearrangement joins TRBV11-2 to TRBJ2-1; D is ambiguous. There are 14 residues in the CDR3. Germline CDR1 is SGHAT and CDR2 is FQNNGV. V lost 3 bases to trimming and J lost 0 bases, with 6 bases between them.